This T cell receptor (beta chain) was documented in a study of control samples from healthy donors and cancer patients. V dropped 2 bases and J dropped 6 bases, with 8 bases sitting between them. The CDR3 sequence is 14 residues long. CDR1 and CDR2 from the germline V gene are SGHTA and FQGNSA. Measured with immunoSEQ multiplex PCR; TCRdb has only the in-frame clones, and not every one. The table records more than 60,000 clones, about nine tenths of them present only once. The receptor was isolated from a woman aged 50 to 60 with colorectal cancer. The chain is built from TRBV7-2 and TRBJ1-6; no definite D call. Sequencing was carried out using PBMCs. The CDR3 region has the DNA TGTGCCAGCAGCTTATCTTCTTCTAATTCACCCCTCCACTTT. As protein: CASSLSSSNSPLHF.